This T cell receptor beta chain derives from a study of blood T cell repertoires in COVID-19. Study-level background: Sources were T cells, B-cell-depleted T cells, or PBMCs; the material itself was cDNA or gDNA.

The CDR3 sequence is 16 residues long. Germline V gene lookup returns CDR1 SGHNT and CDR2 YENEEA. The J segment lost 7 bases and the V segment lost 5 bases, leaving 7 bases of the junction unmatched. In the original workflow: Nucleated cell number was recorded as an estimate derived from reference gene primer amplification. The data were produced by immunoSEQ multiplex PCR, yet TCRdb's version contains in-frame clones alone and is incomplete. Clone size and the V and J calls come from that table; the DNA yielded D and trimming. The sample contains roughly 320,000 clones, approximately 90% of which appear only once.

The genes are TRBV11-3 and TRBJ2-1; 14 bases are a match to TRBD2. The source is a woman between 50 and 59 years old with COVID-19, enrolled during active disease. Sequenced input: peripheral blood. The CDR3 sequence: CASSPSGLAGGNEQFF. CDR3 nucleotides: TGTGCCAGCAGCCCATCTGGACTAGCGGGAGGTAATGAGCAGTTCTTC.